A selection of T cell receptor beta chains follows, all from one sample in a study of neurological immune-mediated disorders. TCRdb reprocessed the 5' RACE reads via MiXCR and lists one record per CDR3 protein. The sample lists fewer than 35,000 distinct CDR3 sequences, about 16% occurring once. Source material: CD4+ T cells from blood. These receptors were obtained from a female donor with HTLV-1-associated myelopathy (HAM/TSP). Both conserved end residues are trimmed from each CDR3. A D gene is named only where the DNA matches it firmly.

V	J	D	CDR3
TRBV20-1	TRBJ2-5	-	SANNARESQETQY
TRBV12-3/TRBV12-4	TRBJ1-2	-	ASSLGLYGYT
TRBV6-1	TRBJ2-1	TRBD2	ASSPGGYNEQF
TRBV27	TRBJ2-1	TRBD2	ALWTSTYNEQF
TRBV20-1	TRBJ2-7	-	SATRDGAYEQY
TRBV5-1	TRBJ2-5	TRBD2	ASSSPTEAGGRATQY
TRBV6-6	TRBJ2-7	-	ASRIGGSYEQY
TRBV20-1	TRBJ2-5	-	SGWVYGQETQY
TRBV20-1	TRBJ2-3	TRBD2	SASSTSSGGALDTQY
TRBV5-1	TRBJ1-4	-	ASSEGPVEKLF
TRBV7-6	TRBJ2-7	-	ASSLEVSRSLQEQY
TRBV6-6	TRBJ1-6	TRBD1	ASSYSGTGGSPLH
TRBV5-1	TRBJ1-6	-	ASSLEGPEHSPLH
TRBV19	TRBJ1-4	-	ASRNTGIEKLF
TRBV18	TRBJ2-3	-	ASSLQDADTQY
TRBV7-2	TRBJ2-2	TRBD1	ASRTGAGTGELF
TRBV12-3/TRBV12-4	TRBJ1-1	-	ASSRRRGLLTGTEAF
TRBV29-1	TRBJ1-4	-	SVEETGAIRGKLF
TRBV28	TRBJ2-2	-	ASRINTGELF
TRBV3-1	TRBJ2-7	TRBD1	ASSQDLVGQDSYEQY
TRBV2	TRBJ2-2	-	ASREDRPGELF
TRBV28	TRBJ2-7	-	ASNTRRQSSYEQY
TRBV5-1	TRBJ2-6	-	ASNREGANSGANVLT